This is a list of T cell receptor beta chains from one sample in a study of cytomegalovirus exposure and HLA in healthy donors. Sequenced by immunoSEQ multiplex PCR; TCRdb stores in-frame clones only, minus some. This sample has approximately 130,000 clones; 76% occur once, and the top ten carry approximately 2%. Sequencing was done on a sample of PBMCs. These receptors were obtained from a female donor in good health and CMV-seropositive. Both conserved end residues are part of each CDR3. The D gene is left open where the match is weak. The size of a clone is reported for some rows only, either as once, few or many, or as a class for expanded clones.

d_call: TRBD2
cdr3_length: 13
v_call: TRBV28
clone_size: -
j_call: TRBJ2-7
cdr3_aa: CASSGGAGDEQYF
cdr3_nt: TGTGCCAGCAGCGGGGGGGCAGGCGACGAGCAGTACTTC

d_call: TRBD1
cdr3_length: 17
v_call: TRBV7-2
clone_size: -
j_call: TRBJ1-5
cdr3_aa: CASSLSRLTGGNQPQHF
cdr3_nt: TGTGCCAGCAGCTTAAGTCGCCTGACAGGGGGAAATCAGCCCCAGCATTTT

d_call: -
cdr3_length: 20
v_call: TRBV9
clone_size: -
j_call: TRBJ2-6
cdr3_aa: CASSVVSPGHLNSGANVLTF
cdr3_nt: TGTGCCAGCAGCGTAGTATCACCGGGACACCTAAACTCTGGGGCCAACGTCCTGACTTTC

d_call: -
cdr3_length: 14
v_call: TRBV5-6
clone_size: once
j_call: TRBJ2-2
cdr3_aa: CASSLNMNTGELFF
cdr3_nt: TGTGCCAGCAGCCTGAACATGAACACCGGGGAGCTGTTTTTT

d_call: TRBD2
cdr3_length: 15
v_call: TRBV30
clone_size: -
j_call: TRBJ2-3
cdr3_aa: CAWSVSSGRTDTQYF
cdr3_nt: TGTGCCTGGAGTGTATCTAGCGGGCGCACAGATACGCAGTATTTT

d_call: TRBD2
cdr3_length: 15
v_call: TRBV6-5
clone_size: -
j_call: TRBJ2-5
cdr3_aa: CASSYTAGGQETQYF
cdr3_nt: TGTGCCAGCAGTTACACCGCGGGAGGGCAAGAGACCCAGTACTTC

d_call: TRBD1
cdr3_length: 15
v_call: TRBV5-4
clone_size: many
j_call: TRBJ1-4
cdr3_aa: CASSLQGDTVEKLFF
cdr3_nt: TGTGCCAGCAGCTTACAGGGGGATACGGTTGAAAAACTGTTTTTT

d_call: -
cdr3_length: 14
v_call: TRBV6-1
clone_size: -
j_call: TRBJ2-7
cdr3_aa: CASSTSPSSYEQYF
cdr3_nt: TGTGCCAGCAGCACTAGCCCAAGCTCCTACGAGCAGTACTTC

d_call: -
cdr3_length: 15
v_call: TRBV7-3
clone_size: -
j_call: TRBJ2-1
cdr3_aa: CASSDGGSSYNEQFF
cdr3_nt: TGTGCCAGCAGCGATGGGGGCAGCTCCTACAATGAGCAGTTCTTC

d_call: -
cdr3_length: 14
v_call: TRBV2
clone_size: -
j_call: TRBJ2-6
cdr3_aa: CASRVGSGANVLTF
cdr3_nt: TGTGCCAGCAGGGTCGGCTCTGGGGCCAACGTCCTGACTTTC

d_call: TRBD1
cdr3_length: 15
v_call: TRBV6-5
clone_size: -
j_call: TRBJ1-3
cdr3_aa: CASSYSAGGGNTIYF
cdr3_nt: TGTGCCAGCAGTTACTCGGCAGGGGGTGGAAACACCATATATTTT